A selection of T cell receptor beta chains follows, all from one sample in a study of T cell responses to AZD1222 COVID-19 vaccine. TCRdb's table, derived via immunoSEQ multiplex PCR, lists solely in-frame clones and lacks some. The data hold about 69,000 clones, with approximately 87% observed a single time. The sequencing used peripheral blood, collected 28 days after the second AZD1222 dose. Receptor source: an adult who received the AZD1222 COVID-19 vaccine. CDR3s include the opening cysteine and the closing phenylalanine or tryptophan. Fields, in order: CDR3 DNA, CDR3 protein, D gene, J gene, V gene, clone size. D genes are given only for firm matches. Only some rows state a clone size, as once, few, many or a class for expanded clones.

CDR3 DNA: TGTGCCAGCAGCCAGGGGGCGGACTACGAGCAGTACTTC
CDR3 protein: CASSQGADYEQYF
D gene: TRBD1
J gene: TRBJ2-7
V gene: TRBV27
clone size: once

CDR3 DNA: TGCAGCGTTTCAAGCTCCTACAATGAGCAGTTCTTC
CDR3 protein: CSVSSSYNEQFF
D gene: -
J gene: TRBJ2-1
V gene: TRBV29-1
clone size: once

CDR3 DNA: TGTGCCAGCAGCTTCATCAGTATGGGACAGGGGGACACTGAAGCTTTCTTT
CDR3 protein: CASSFISMGQGDTEAFF
D gene: TRBD1
J gene: TRBJ1-1
V gene: TRBV3-1/TRBV3-2
clone size: -

CDR3 DNA: TGTGCCAGCAGGCAGCGGGGGGGCGGAGATACGCAGTATTTT
CDR3 protein: CASRQRGGGDTQYF
D gene: TRBD2
J gene: TRBJ2-3
V gene: TRBV5-6
clone size: -

CDR3 DNA: TGTGCCAGCAGCCACGGGACAGCCTACGAGCAGTACTTC
CDR3 protein: CASSHGTAYEQYF
D gene: TRBD1
J gene: TRBJ2-7
V gene: TRBV3-1/TRBV3-2
clone size: -

CDR3 DNA: TGTGCCAGCAGTTACCCGAGGACAGGGGGCAGGGAGACCCAGTACTTC
CDR3 protein: CASSYPRTGGRETQYF
D gene: TRBD1
J gene: TRBJ2-5
V gene: TRBV6-7
clone size: -

CDR3 DNA: TGTGCCAGCAGCTTGGTGGGGAATGCTAACTATGGCTACACCTTC
CDR3 protein: CASSLVGNANYGYTF
D gene: -
J gene: TRBJ1-2
V gene: TRBV5-5
clone size: -

CDR3 DNA: TGTGCCATCAGTGAGTCGGAAGAAAGGGCTGAGGAGAGGGGCTACACCTTC
CDR3 protein: CAISESEERAEERGYTF
D gene: -
J gene: TRBJ1-2
V gene: TRBV10-3
clone size: once

CDR3 DNA: TGTGCTGGAGGAGTCGGGGGATCCCCCCTCCACTTT
CDR3 protein: CAGGVGGSPLHF
D gene: -
J gene: TRBJ1-6
V gene: TRBV30
clone size: -

CDR3 DNA: TGTGCCAGCAGGGGACCTGGGAATACTGAAGCTTTCTTT
CDR3 protein: CASRGPGNTEAFF
D gene: -
J gene: TRBJ1-1
V gene: TRBV6-5
clone size: few

CDR3 DNA: TGTGCCAGCAGCCCCTTTAAGGACAATGAGCAGTTCTTC
CDR3 protein: CASSPFKDNEQFF
D gene: -
J gene: TRBJ2-1
V gene: TRBV7-9
clone size: few

CDR3 DNA: TGTGCCAGCAGCCCGGCAAGGGGCATATATTTT
CDR3 protein: CASSPARGIYF
D gene: -
J gene: TRBJ1-3
V gene: TRBV7-9
clone size: -

CDR3 DNA: TGTGCCAGCAGCAAACAGGCGACTAGCGTCGACAATGAGCAGTTCTTC
CDR3 protein: CASSKQATSVDNEQFF
D gene: -
J gene: TRBJ2-1
V gene: TRBV21-1
clone size: -

CDR3 DNA: TGTGCCAGTATCCGACAGGGGGGAGAACGAGCTTTCTTT
CDR3 protein: CASIRQGGERAFF
D gene: TRBD1
J gene: TRBJ1-1
V gene: TRBV19
clone size: few

CDR3 DNA: TGTGCCAGCAGTGAATTGGGGGAGCAGTACTTC
CDR3 protein: CASSELGEQYF
D gene: -
J gene: TRBJ2-7
V gene: TRBV2
clone size: -

CDR3 DNA: TGTGCCAGTAGTTCGGGCACTGAAGCTTTCTTT
CDR3 protein: CASSSGTEAFF
D gene: -
J gene: TRBJ1-1
V gene: TRBV19
clone size: -

CDR3 DNA: TGTGCCAGCAACACCCGGGCATCTGGGGCCAACGTCCTGACTTTC
CDR3 protein: CASNTRASGANVLTF
D gene: -
J gene: TRBJ2-6
V gene: TRBV27
clone size: -

CDR3 DNA: TGTGCCAGCAGATCTCTAGCAATGAGAGATACGCAGTATTTT
CDR3 protein: CASRSLAMRDTQYF
D gene: -
J gene: TRBJ2-3
V gene: TRBV6-5
clone size: -

CDR3 DNA: TGTGCCAGCAGCCCGGGACCCTACACAGATACGCAGTATTTT
CDR3 protein: CASSPGPYTDTQYF
D gene: -
J gene: TRBJ2-3
V gene: TRBV7-9
clone size: many

CDR3 DNA: TGTGCCAGCAGCTTAAGCTGGAACACTGAAGCTTTCTTT
CDR3 protein: CASSLSWNTEAFF
D gene: -
J gene: TRBJ1-1
V gene: TRBV7-3
clone size: -

CDR3 DNA: TGCGCCAGCAGCTTGGAGGGTCCCTACGAGCAGTACTTC
CDR3 protein: CASSLEGPYEQYF
D gene: -
J gene: TRBJ2-7
V gene: TRBV5-1
clone size: -

CDR3 DNA: TGTGCCATCAGTGAGGCTCAGGGACAGTGGCTGTTTTTT
CDR3 protein: CAISEAQGQWLFF
D gene: TRBD1
J gene: TRBJ1-4
V gene: TRBV10-3
clone size: -

CDR3 DNA: TGTGCCTGGAGTCGCAGGGCGCCGTTTCCCTACGAGCAGTACTTC
CDR3 protein: CAWSRRAPFPYEQYF
D gene: -
J gene: TRBJ2-7
V gene: TRBV30
clone size: -

CDR3 DNA: TGTGCCAGCTCACGGGGCTCTCAAGAGACCCAGTACTTC
CDR3 protein: CASSRGSQETQYF
D gene: -
J gene: TRBJ2-5
V gene: TRBV18
clone size: -

CDR3 DNA: TGTGCCATCAGTGAGTCAGCAGGGGGCTACTATGGCTACACCTTC
CDR3 protein: CAISESAGGYYGYTF
D gene: TRBD1
J gene: TRBJ1-2
V gene: TRBV10-3
clone size: -

CDR3 DNA: TGTGCCAGCAGCGGGTGGGGGACTAGTGACAATGAGCAGTTCTTC
CDR3 protein: CASSGWGTSDNEQFF
D gene: TRBD2
J gene: TRBJ2-1
V gene: TRBV5-6
clone size: -

CDR3 DNA: TGCGCCAGCAGCCAAGTGCAGAACACTGAAGCTTTCTTT
CDR3 protein: CASSQVQNTEAFF
D gene: -
J gene: TRBJ1-1
V gene: TRBV4-1
clone size: many

CDR3 DNA: TGCAGTGCTAGTACTACTATCTACGAGCAGTACTTC
CDR3 protein: CSASTTIYEQYF
D gene: -
J gene: TRBJ2-7
V gene: TRBV20-1
clone size: -

CDR3 DNA: TGTGCCATCAGAAAGACTAGCGGGAAGGACGAGCAGTACTTC
CDR3 protein: CAIRKTSGKDEQYF
D gene: TRBD2
J gene: TRBJ2-7
V gene: TRBV10-3
clone size: -

CDR3 DNA: TGTGCCAGCAGCTCAGGGACTGGAAACACCATATATTTT
CDR3 protein: CASSSGTGNTIYF
D gene: -
J gene: TRBJ1-3
V gene: TRBV3-1/TRBV3-2
clone size: -

CDR3 DNA: TGTGCCATCAGTGCCTCGAAGACAGGACCCCACTATGGCTACACCTTC
CDR3 protein: CAISASKTGPHYGYTF
D gene: -
J gene: TRBJ1-2
V gene: TRBV10-3
clone size: -

CDR3 DNA: TGCAGTGCAGGGTTCGGTGGCTACACCTTC
CDR3 protein: CSAGFGGYTF
D gene: -
J gene: TRBJ1-2
V gene: TRBV20-1
clone size: -

CDR3 DNA: TGTGCCAGCAGCCCGAGGGAGGGGAATGAAAAACTGTTTTTT
CDR3 protein: CASSPREGNEKLFF
D gene: -
J gene: TRBJ1-4
V gene: TRBV5-4
clone size: -

CDR3 DNA: TGTGCCAGCTTGAGGGCGCTAGCGGGGATCGGGCCCAACAATGAGCAGTTCTTC
CDR3 protein: CASLRALAGIGPNNEQFF
D gene: TRBD2
J gene: TRBJ2-1
V gene: TRBV18
clone size: -

CDR3 DNA: TGTGCCAGCAGCCCCGGGACAGGGGGTGGTGGCTACACCTTC
CDR3 protein: CASSPGTGGGGYTF
D gene: TRBD1
J gene: TRBJ1-2
V gene: TRBV7-9
clone size: -

CDR3 DNA: TGTGCCAGCAGCTTAGGCAGCCTCTCTGGGGCCAACGTCCTGACTTTC
CDR3 protein: CASSLGSLSGANVLTF
D gene: -
J gene: TRBJ2-6
V gene: TRBV7-3
clone size: -

CDR3 DNA: TGTGCCACCGAGGGACAGCTCTACGAGCAGTACTTC
CDR3 protein: CATEGQLYEQYF
D gene: TRBD1
J gene: TRBJ2-7
V gene: TRBV6-6
clone size: few

CDR3 DNA: TGTGCCAGCACGGGGGGATCCAATCAGCCCCAGCATTTT
CDR3 protein: CASTGGSNQPQHF
D gene: -
J gene: TRBJ1-5
V gene: TRBV12-3/TRBV12-4
clone size: -

CDR3 DNA: TGTGCCAGCAGCGTAGAAGGGTTCCGCGCAGATACGCAGTATTTT
CDR3 protein: CASSVEGFRADTQYF
D gene: -
J gene: TRBJ2-3
V gene: TRBV9
clone size: -

CDR3 DNA: TGTGCCAGCAGTTACTCGGGGGTTTCCATTTTT
CDR3 protein: CASSYSGVSIF
D gene: -
J gene: TRBJ1-1
V gene: TRBV6-6
clone size: -

CDR3 DNA: TGCAGCGTTAAGGGTAGCGGAGTAGAGACCCAGTACTTC
CDR3 protein: CSVKGSGVETQYF
D gene: -
J gene: TRBJ2-5
V gene: TRBV29-1
clone size: -

CDR3 DNA: TGCGCCAGCAGCTTCACTAGCGCATCTAGCACAGATACGCAGTATTTT
CDR3 protein: CASSFTSASSTDTQYF
D gene: TRBD2
J gene: TRBJ2-3
V gene: TRBV5-1
clone size: -

CDR3 DNA: TGCGCCAGTGGGGGTGGCGGCCTGAACACTGAAGCTTTCTTT
CDR3 protein: CASGGGGLNTEAFF
D gene: -
J gene: TRBJ1-1
V gene: TRBV5-1
clone size: -

CDR3 DNA: TGTGCCAGCAGTGAAATGAGGTTGGGACAGGGTGGGGAAAAACTGTTTTTT
CDR3 protein: CASSEMRLGQGGEKLFF
D gene: TRBD1
J gene: TRBJ1-4
V gene: TRBV25-1
clone size: -

CDR3 DNA: TGCAGCGTTGCGAGGACAGGAAACACCATATATTTT
CDR3 protein: CSVARTGNTIYF
D gene: -
J gene: TRBJ1-3
V gene: TRBV29-1
clone size: -

CDR3 DNA: TGTGCCAGCAGCTTAGTGGTAGCGAGTCACTATGGCTACACCTTC
CDR3 protein: CASSLVVASHYGYTF
D gene: -
J gene: TRBJ1-2
V gene: TRBV7-9
clone size: once

CDR3 DNA: TGCGCCAGCAGTCCTACCCGGGGCGAGCAGTACTTC
CDR3 protein: CASSPTRGEQYF
D gene: -
J gene: TRBJ2-7
V gene: TRBV10-1
clone size: -

CDR3 DNA: TGTGCCAGCAGTGACAGGCACACTGAAGCTTTCTTT
CDR3 protein: CASSDRHTEAFF
D gene: -
J gene: TRBJ1-1
V gene: TRBV6-1
clone size: -

CDR3 DNA: TGTGCCACACTGGGAGTGGGACCTTACACCTTC
CDR3 protein: CATLGVGPYTF
D gene: -
J gene: TRBJ1-2
V gene: TRBV6-5
clone size: -

CDR3 DNA: TGTGCCAGCAGTGTCGACAGATCTGGAAACACCATATATTTT
CDR3 protein: CASSVDRSGNTIYF
D gene: -
J gene: TRBJ1-3
V gene: TRBV2
clone size: -